This T cell receptor (beta chain) was documented in a study of blood T cell repertoires in COVID-19. Turning to the study itself: Whether acute or convalescent, the COVID-19 samples came from the United States, Italy and Spain.

The junction had 7 bases not matched to a gene; V was cut back by 2 bases and J by 7 bases. The CDR3 runs 15 residues. The germline V gene encodes CDR1 MDHEN and CDR2 SYDVKM. Methods used by the authors: Amplified reference gene primers provided the basis for estimating nucleated cell counts. The table came from immunoSEQ multiplex PCR; TCRdb's copy has only in-frame clones and leaves some out. The V and J calls and clone size come from that table; D and trimming were worked out from the DNA. This sample carries around 42,000 clones, 85% of them seen once, and the ten largest clones take about 13%. The sequenced material came from peripheral blood. The rearrangement links TRBV28 to TRBJ1-5; 8 nucleotides agree with TRBD1. This clonotype was obtained from a woman in her 70s in a cohort sampled during active COVID-19. The CDR3 loop is CASSLPGQVEQPQHF. The CDR3 region has the DNA TGTGCCAGCAGTTTACCGGGACAGGTAGAACAGCCCCAGCATTTT.